This T cell receptor (beta chain) was sequenced for a study of blood T cell repertoires in COVID-19. Study details: PBMCs, B-cell-depleted T cells, or T cells were the source of the cDNA or gDNA that made up the material.

Germline loops: CDR1 LNHDA, CDR2 SQIVND (reference sequence). The ends lost 7 bases at V and 6 bases at J; junction bases unmatched: 13. This CDR3 region has 17 residues. Method: immunoSEQ multiplex PCR; TCRdb's copy keeps in-frame clones and lacks some. There are approximately 77,000 clones in the sample; 75% to 85% occur only once, and around 4.7% lies in the top ten. The chain recombines TRBV19 with TRBJ2-2; TRBD1 matches 11 bases. Sequenced input: peripheral blood. This TCR was recovered from a woman aged 70 to 79 with acute or convalescent COVID-19. In DNA, the CDR3 is TGTGCCAGTAAAGGGGACAGGGGGAATCTTCCCGCCGGGGAGCTGTTTTTT. This translates into CASKGDRGNLPAGELFF.